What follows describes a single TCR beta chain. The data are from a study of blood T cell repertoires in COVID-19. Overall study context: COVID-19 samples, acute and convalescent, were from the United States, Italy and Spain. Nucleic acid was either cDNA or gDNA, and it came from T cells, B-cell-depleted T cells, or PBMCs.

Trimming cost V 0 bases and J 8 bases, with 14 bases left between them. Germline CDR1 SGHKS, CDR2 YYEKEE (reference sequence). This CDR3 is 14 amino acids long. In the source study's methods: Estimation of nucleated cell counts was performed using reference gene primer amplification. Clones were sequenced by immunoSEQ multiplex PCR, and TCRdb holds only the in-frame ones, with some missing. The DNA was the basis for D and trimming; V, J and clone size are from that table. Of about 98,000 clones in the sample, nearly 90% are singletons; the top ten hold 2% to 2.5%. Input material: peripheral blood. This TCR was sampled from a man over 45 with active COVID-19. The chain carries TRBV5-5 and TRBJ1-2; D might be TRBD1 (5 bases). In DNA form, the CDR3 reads TGTGCCAGCAGCTTGGAGGAGGGGCTGGGGGGCTACACCTTC. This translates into CASSLEEGLGGYTF.